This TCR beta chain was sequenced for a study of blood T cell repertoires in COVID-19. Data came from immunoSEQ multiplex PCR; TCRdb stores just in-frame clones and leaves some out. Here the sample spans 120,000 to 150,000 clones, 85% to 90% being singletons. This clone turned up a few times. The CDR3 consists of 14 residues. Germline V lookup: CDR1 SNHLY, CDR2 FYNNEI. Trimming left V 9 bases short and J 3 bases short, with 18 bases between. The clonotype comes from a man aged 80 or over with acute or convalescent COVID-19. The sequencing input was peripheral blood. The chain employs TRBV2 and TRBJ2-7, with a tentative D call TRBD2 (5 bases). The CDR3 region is CASGLNRINYEQYF. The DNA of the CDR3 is TGTGCCAGTGGACTCAACCGAATCAACTACGAGCAGTACTTC.